Listed below are T cell receptor beta chains from one sample, sequenced in a study of T cell repertoires in cytomegalovirus infection. These receptors' antigens are unknown. TCRdb redid the calling of the reads with MiXCR, one entry per CDR3 protein. This sample has under 50,000 distinct CDR3 sequences; about 20% occur once, and the top ten carry approximately 18%. Sequenced material: PBMCs, sequenced either directly or after in vitro stimulation (not recorded which). These receptors all come from a human donor in good health (CMV status not recorded). Some clones in this sample may be carry-over from other donors' samples. Both conserved end residues are part of each CDR3. A D gene is named only where the DNA matches it firmly. Size is stated for part of the rows, as once, few or many counts, or as a class when the clone is expanded.

>TRBV5-1|TRBJ2-7|TRBD1|few
CASSVGTDTYEQYF
TGCGCCAGCAGCGTTGGGACAGACACTTACGAGCAGTACTTC
>TRBV12-3/TRBV12-4|TRBJ2-5|TRBD2|once
CASSFGTSGRPIETQYF
TGTGCCAGCAGTTTCGGGACTAGCGGGCGTCCAATAGAGACCCAGTACTTC
>TRBV7-6|TRBJ2-1|TRBD2|many
CASSLGLAGDEQFF
TGTGCCAGCAGCTTGGGACTAGCGGGGGATGAGCAGTTCTTC
>TRBV7-8|TRBJ1-5|-|many
CASSLKGRPGGNQPQHF
TGTGCCAGCAGCTTAAAGGGCCGGCCAGGGGGCAATCAGCCCCAGCATTTT
>TRBV7-2|TRBJ2-1|-|-
CASGLAGAGYNEQFF
TGTGCCAGCGGTTTGGCCGGGGCCGGCTACAATGAGCAGTTCTTC
>TRBV19|TRBJ2-5|-|-
CASSIAQREETQYF
TGTGCCAGTAGTATCGCCCAGCGGGAAGAGACCCAGTACTTC
>TRBV27|TRBJ2-5|-|-
CASSQGPKELGNQETQYF
TGTGCCAGCAGTCAGGGCCCAAAAGAACTGGGGAATCAAGAGACCCAGTACTTC
>TRBV20-1|TRBJ1-1|-|-
CSARQDMNTAAFF
TGCAGTGCTAGACAGGACATGAACACTGCAGCTTTCTTT
>TRBV28|TRBJ2-6|-|few
CASSHSGAGANVLTF
TGTGCCAGCAGTCACTCAGGGGCTGGGGCCAACGTCCTGACTTTC
>TRBV20-1|TRBJ2-5|TRBD1|few
CSAVPGQLGETQYF
TGCAGTGCTGTCCCGGGACAGCTAGGAGAGACCCAGTACTTC
>TRBV5-4|TRBJ2-1|-|few
CASSLVRNEQFF
TGTGCCAGCAGCTTGGTGAGGAATGAGCAGTTCTTC
>TRBV29-1|TRBJ2-3|-|-
CSVEGGDTQYF
TGCAGCGTTGAGGGGGGAGATACGCAGTATTTT
>TRBV6-1|TRBJ1-1|-|-
CASSKTQGPTEAFF
TGTGCCAGCAGCAAGACCCAGGGGCCCACTGAAGCTTTCTTT
>TRBV5-6|TRBJ2-3|TRBD2|few
CASVRDGGSFPTDTQYF
TGTGCCAGCGTAAGGGACGGCGGGAGCTTCCCCACAGATACGCAGTATTTT
>TRBV6-6|TRBJ2-7|-|many
CATRGTDPPYEQYF
TGTGCCACCAGAGGGACCGACCCCCCCTACGAGCAGTACTTC
>TRBV5-4|TRBJ2-3|TRBD2|many
CASSLTSGEDTQYF
TGTGCCAGCAGCTTGACTAGCGGGGAAGATACGCAGTATTTT
>TRBV7-9|TRBJ2-5|-|few
CASSQTGTGGTQYF
TGTGCCAGCAGCCAGACTGGGACCGGAGGGACCCAGTACTTC
>TRBV7-2|TRBJ2-3|-|many
CASSSPQGADTQYF
TGTGCCAGCAGCTCGCCCCAGGGCGCAGATACGCAGTATTTT
>TRBV7-9|TRBJ1-3|-|-
CASSSWRRGNTIYF
TGTGCCAGCAGCTCCTGGCGGAGGGGAAACACCATATATTTT
>TRBV6-5|TRBJ1-5|TRBD1|-
CATADRVGLQPQHF
TGTGCCACGGCGGACAGGGTTGGATTGCAGCCCCAGCATTTT
>TRBV7-9|TRBJ1-1|-|few
CASSQDMNTEAFF
TGTGCCAGCAGTCAGGATATGAACACTGAAGCTTTCTTT
>TRBV2|TRBJ1-1|TRBD1|many
CASSLIAGTVNTEAFF
TGTGCCAGCAGCCTAATCGCCGGGACAGTAAACACTGAAGCTTTCTTT
>TRBV29-1|TRBJ2-5|-|-
CSVLPARGEGETQYF
TGCAGCGTCCTCCCCGCGAGGGGCGAAGGAGAGACCCAGTACTTC
>TRBV7-9|TRBJ2-5|TRBD1|-
CASSQQGTGVPQETQYF
TGTGCCAGCAGCCAGCAGGGGACAGGGGTCCCTCAAGAGACCCAGTACTTC
>TRBV20-1|TRBJ1-5|-|-
CSARGQASNQPQHF
TGCAGTGCTAGAGGGCAGGCCAGCAATCAGCCCCAGCATTTT
>TRBV7-2|TRBJ2-7|-|many
CASSLFGSIYEQYF
TGTGCCAGCAGCTTATTCGGCAGCATCTACGAGCAGTACTTC
>TRBV6-6|TRBJ2-3|TRBD2|few
CASSHLRGTDTQYF
TGTGCCAGCAGTCATTTGCGGGGGACAGATACGCAGTATTTT
>TRBV2|TRBJ1-1|TRBD1|-
CASSETGTGFTEAFF
TGTGCCAGCAGTGAAACCGGGACAGGTTTCACTGAAGCTTTCTTT
>TRBV19|TRBJ1-6|-|many
CASSIVTPGPYNSPLHF
TGTGCCAGTAGTATCGTCACCCCGGGCCCCTATAATTCACCCCTCCACTTT
>TRBV12-3/TRBV12-4|TRBJ1-5|-|few
CASTPDGFYQPQHF
TGTGCCAGCACTCCTGACGGATTTTATCAGCCCCAGCATTTT
>TRBV29-1|TRBJ2-2|TRBD1|many
CSGKTGGTGELFF
TGCAGCGGAAAAACAGGGGGGACCGGGGAGCTGTTTTTT
>TRBV12-3/TRBV12-4|TRBJ2-3|TRBD2|few
CASSTGLAGGPDTQYF
TGTGCCAGCAGTACCGGACTAGCGGGGGGGCCAGATACGCAGTATTTT
>TRBV10-1|TRBJ2-3|TRBD2|few
CASSLAGRTDTQYF
TGCGCCAGCAGTTTAGCGGGACGCACAGATACGCAGTATTTT
>TRBV27|TRBJ1-5|TRBD1|few
CASSLMSGGQPQHF
TGTGCCAGCAGTTTAATGTCAGGGGGTCAGCCCCAGCATTTT
>TRBV28|TRBJ2-6|-|many
CASSFPAAGANVLTF
TGTGCCAGCAGTTTCCCGGCGGCTGGGGCCAACGTCCTGACTTTC